These T cell receptor beta chains were read from a single sample in a study of CD8+ T cells in alopecia areata. Some clones are missing from TCRdb's copy, which holds only in-frame ones; the method was immunoSEQ multiplex PCR. The table shows hundreds of thousands of clones, with under 80% occurring only once. Here the sequenced sample was CD4+ T cells sorted from blood, taken at week 0. The receptors here all came from a human donor with alopecia areata. CDR3s include the opening cysteine and the closing phenylalanine or tryptophan. D genes are given only for firm matches. Size tells how often a clone was seen (once, few, many) or the class of an expanded clone, and some rows leave it out.

size: few; length: 14; J: TRBJ2-5; V: TRBV7-9; D: TRBD1; CDR3: CASSTGTGRETQYF; DNA: TGTGCCAGCAGCACCGGGACAGGGAGAGAGACCCAGTACTTC
size: once; length: 15; J: TRBJ2-2; V: TRBV7-7; D: NA; CDR3: CASSPLQESTGELFF; DNA: TGTGCTAGCAGCCCTTTGCAGGAGAGCACCGGGGAGCTGTTTTTT
size: few; length: 13; J: TRBJ2-7; V: TRBV7-6; D: TRBD1; CDR3: CASSRGQNYEQYF; DNA: TGTGCCAGCAGCCGGGGACAGAACTACGAGCAGTACTTC
size: NA; length: 15; J: TRBJ2-6; V: TRBV9; D: NA; CDR3: CASSVAGSGANVLTF; DNA: TGTGCCAGCAGCGTAGCAGGGTCAGGGGCCAACGTCCTGACTTTC
size: NA; length: 12; J: TRBJ1-1; V: TRBV6-5; D: NA; CDR3: CASSYAGTEAFF; DNA: TGTGCCAGCAGTTACGCAGGAACTGAAGCTTTCTTT
size: NA; length: 18; J: TRBJ2-3; V: TRBV9; D: TRBD2; CDR3: CASSERPPGLAVPDTQYF; DNA: TGTGCCAGCAGCGAACGCCCCCCTGGACTAGCGGTCCCAGATACGCAGTATTTT
size: NA; length: 17; J: TRBJ2-6; V: TRBV11-1; D: TRBD2; CDR3: CASSYTAGGSGANVLTF; DNA: TGTGCCAGCAGCTACACTGCGGGGGGCTCTGGGGCCAACGTCCTGACTTTC
size: NA; length: 13; J: TRBJ2-7; V: TRBV30; D: NA; CDR3: CAWSGGQPYEQYF; DNA: TGTGCCTGGAGCGGAGGACAGCCCTACGAGCAGTACTTC
size: once; length: 14; J: TRBJ2-3; V: TRBV18; D: TRBD1; CDR3: CASSPRTGSDTQYF; DNA: TGTGCCAGCTCACCTAGGACAGGGTCAGATACGCAGTATTTT
size: NA; length: 15; J: TRBJ2-2; V: TRBV6-5; D: TRBD1; CDR3: CASSYSPGGGGELFF; DNA: TGTGCCAGCAGTTACTCGCCAGGGGGTGGCGGGGAGCTGTTTTTT
size: NA; length: 14; J: TRBJ2-3; V: TRBV29-1; D: NA; CDR3: CSVDAQGGTDTQYF; DNA: TGCAGCGTTGACGCGCAGGGCGGTACAGATACGCAGTATTTT
size: many; length: 15; J: TRBJ1-3; V: TRBV5-1; D: TRBD1; CDR3: CASSLETGHGNTIYF; DNA: TGCGCCAGCAGCTTGGAGACAGGGCATGGAAACACCATATATTTT
size: NA; length: 16; J: TRBJ2-1; V: TRBV4-1; D: TRBD2; CDR3: CASSQTLAGGENEQFF; DNA: TGCGCCAGCAGCCAGACCCTAGCGGGGGGGGAAAATGAGCAGTTCTTC
size: NA; length: 15; J: TRBJ2-7; V: TRBV5-1; D: TRBD1; CDR3: CASSTGQGKVYEQYF; DNA: TGCGCCAGCAGCACGGGACAGGGTAAAGTCTACGAGCAGTACTTC
size: few; length: 17; J: TRBJ2-5; V: TRBV29-1; D: TRBD1; CDR3: CSVYPTIDRVIQETQYF; DNA: TGCAGCGTTTACCCCACTATCGACAGGGTAATTCAAGAGACCCAGTACTTC
size: once; length: 14; J: TRBJ1-1; V: TRBV7-9; D: NA; CDR3: CASSSRVSGTEAFF; DNA: TGTGCCAGCAGCTCCAGGGTGTCTGGCACTGAAGCTTTCTTT
size: NA; length: 12; J: TRBJ1-1; V: TRBV29-1; D: NA; CDR3: CSVEVRGPEAFF; DNA: TGCAGCGTTGAAGTGAGGGGACCTGAAGCTTTCTTT
size: few; length: 13; J: TRBJ2-7; V: TRBV6-6; D: NA; CDR3: CASSPPGGTEQYF; DNA: TGTGCCAGCAGCCCCCCAGGCGGGACCGAGCAGTACTTC
size: NA; length: 14; J: TRBJ2-7; V: TRBV25-1; D: TRBD2; CDR3: CASSVAGGRYEQYF; DNA: TGTGCCAGCAGTGTAGCGGGGGGGCGGTACGAGCAGTACTTC
size: NA; length: 12; J: TRBJ2-5; V: TRBV30; D: TRBD1; CDR3: CAGRGLGETQYF; DNA: TGTGCCGGAAGGGGGCTGGGGGAGACCCAGTACTTC
size: few; length: 16; J: TRBJ2-4; V: TRBV7-2; D: TRBD1; CDR3: CASSFQAGGGKNIQYF; DNA: TGTGCCAGCAGCTTTCAGGCAGGGGGCGGGAAGAACATTCAGTACTTC
size: NA; length: 15; J: TRBJ2-3; V: TRBV14; D: NA; CDR3: CASSLTSRDPDTQYF; DNA: TGTGCCAGCAGCCTAACCTCCCGGGACCCAGATACGCAGTATTTT
size: NA; length: 15; J: TRBJ2-1; V: TRBV13; D: TRBD1; CDR3: CASSQDRVKTNEQFF; DNA: TGTGCCAGCAGCCAGGACAGGGTGAAGACCAATGAGCAGTTCTTC
size: NA; length: 12; J: TRBJ1-3; V: TRBV30; D: NA; CDR3: CAWSAVGNTIYF; DNA: TGTGCCTGGAGTGCCGTTGGAAACACCATATATTTT
size: NA; length: 13; J: TRBJ1-2; V: TRBV30; D: TRBD1; CDR3: CAWSPGQGHGYTF; DNA: TGTGCCTGGAGTCCGGGACAGGGCCATGGCTACACCTTC
size: NA; length: 13; J: TRBJ2-6; V: TRBV29-1; D: NA; CDR3: CSARGSGANVLTF; DNA: TGCAGCGCTAGGGGCTCTGGGGCCAACGTCCTGACTTTC
size: NA; length: 11; J: TRBJ2-1; V: TRBV27; D: NA; CDR3: CASSSSRTQFF; DNA: TGTGCCAGCAGTAGTTCAAGAACACAGTTCTTC
size: few; length: 13; J: TRBJ1-6; V: TRBV29-1; D: TRBD1; CDR3: CSVRDSYDSPLHF; DNA: TGCAGCGTTCGGGACAGTTATGATTCACCCCTCCACTTT
size: NA; length: 13; J: TRBJ1-5; V: TRBV30; D: NA; CDR3: CAWNRASNQPQHF; DNA: TGTGCCTGGAACAGGGCCAGCAATCAGCCCCAGCATTTT
size: NA; length: 14; J: TRBJ1-1; V: TRBV29-1; D: NA; CDR3: CSVEDRGKWTEAFF; DNA: TGCAGCGTTGAAGATCGGGGAAAATGGACTGAAGCTTTCTTT
size: NA; length: 13; J: TRBJ2-5; V: TRBV30; D: TRBD2; CDR3: CAWGTSTWETQYF; DNA: TGTGCCTGGGGGACTAGCACATGGGAGACCCAGTACTTC
size: NA; length: 13; J: TRBJ1-2; V: TRBV18; D: NA; CDR3: CASSPDSNYGYTF; DNA: TGTGCCAGCTCACCGGACAGTAACTATGGCTACACCTTC
size: NA; length: 17; J: TRBJ2-1; V: TRBV4-3; D: NA; CDR3: CASSQDLPPSSYNEQFF; DNA: TGCGCCAGCAGCCAAGATCTCCCTCCGAGCTCCTACAATGAGCAGTTCTTC
size: NA; length: 15; J: TRBJ1-1; V: TRBV30; D: NA; CDR3: CAWSLLSTAGAEAFF; DNA: TGTGCCTGGAGCCTCCTCTCGACAGCTGGGGCTGAAGCTTTCTTT
size: few; length: 14; J: TRBJ1-1; V: TRBV7-3; D: NA; CDR3: CASSPGGRNTEAFF; DNA: TGTGCCAGCAGCCCCGGCGGTCGGAACACTGAAGCTTTCTTT
size: NA; length: 14; J: TRBJ1-2; V: TRBV6-5; D: NA; CDR3: CASSYVGFGYGYTF; DNA: TGTGCCAGCAGTTACGTGGGGTTCGGGTATGGCTACACCTTC
size: NA; length: 13; J: TRBJ2-4; V: TRBV7-9; D: NA; CDR3: CASSLEVGNIQYF; DNA: TGTGCCAGCAGCTTAGAAGTCGGAAACATTCAGTACTTC
size: NA; length: 12; J: TRBJ1-2; V: TRBV14; D: TRBD1; CDR3: CASSPDRAGYTF; DNA: TGTGCCAGCAGCCCTGACAGGGCTGGCTACACCTTC
size: NA; length: 13; J: TRBJ2-5; V: TRBV29-1; D: NA; CDR3: CSTSRRDQETQYF; DNA: TGCAGCACCTCCCGCAGGGACCAAGAGACCCAGTACTTC
size: few; length: 12; J: TRBJ2-2; V: TRBV29-1; D: TRBD1; CDR3: CSAHRGTGELFF; DNA: TGCAGCGCCCACAGGGGAACCGGGGAGCTGTTTTTT